This entry lists 10 T cell receptor beta chains sequenced from one sample in a study of spatial heterogeneity in lung cancer. Each CDR3 protein is one row after TCRdb ran MiXCR on the 5' RACE reads. The sample yields 100,000 to 120,000 distinct CDR3 sequences, roughly a tenth seen once. Time point given: blood at routine non-recurrence follow-up after resection. The sample consisted of PBMCs, taken at follow-up. All receptors come from a female donor with early-stage non-small cell lung cancer.

This clonotype has only a few counts. The chain employs TRBV28 and TRBJ1-6, with 7 bases identical to TRBD1. Germline CDR1 reads MDHEN; CDR2 reads SYDVKM. V lost 8 bases, J lost 1 base, and 8 bases stayed unmatched. This CDR3 comprises 16 residues. CDR3: CASYSQGVSYNSPLHF. The CDR3 bases are TGTGCCAGCTATAGCCAGGGGGTGTCCTATAATTCACCCCTCCACTTT.

This clonotype was seen many times. V gene TRBV20-1 combines with J gene TRBJ2-3; D might be TRBD2 (6 bases). The CDR3 totals 18 residues. Trimming removed 2 bases at V and 0 bases at J, with 21 bases between. Germline V lookup: CDR1 DFQATT, CDR2 SNEGSKA (reference sequence). CDR3 coding DNA: TGCAGTGCTAGATCTGGTCCCGGGAGTGGGACTAGCACAGATACGCAGTATTTT. Residues: CSARSGPGSGTSTDTQYF.

This clonotype was seen only a few times. This chain links TRBV7-3 with TRBJ2-1; 9 nucleotides line up with TRBD2. CDR1 and CDR2 (germline): SGHTA, FQGTGA. Germline trimming cut 1 base from V and 5 bases from J; bases unmatched to any gene: 3. The CDR3 contains 15 residues. The CDR3 DNA follows: TGTGCCAGCAGCTTAAGGGCGGGAGGGAACAATGAGCAGTTCTTC. It encodes CASSLRAGGNNEQFF.

The chain recombines TRBV5-1 with TRBJ2-5; D perhaps matches TRBD2 (6 bases). Per the germline V gene, CDR1 is SGHRS and CDR2 is YFSETQ. The ends were cut back, 6 bases at V and 4 bases at J, with 25 bases in the middle. CDR3 length: 17 amino acids. In nucleotides, the CDR3 is TGCGCCAGCAATAGTGTGGCGGGGCTCATGAGGGGAGAGACCCAGTACTTC. This codes for CASNSVAGLMRGETQYF.

This clonotype was seen ten or more times. The CDR3 loop reads CASSQWGIGPWTGINEQFF. CDR3 DNA: TGCGCCAGCAGCCAATGGGGAATTGGTCCTTGGACAGGGATCAATGAGCAGTTCTTC. The chain has TRBV4-3 and TRBJ2-1, with 8 bases that match TRBD1. The CDR3 spans 19 residues. The V gene's germline CDR1 is LGHNA and CDR2 YSLEER. V lost 2 bases, J lost 6 bases, and 18 bases stayed unmatched.

V is TRBV3-1 and J is TRBJ2-1, with 8 bases matching TRBD2. The ends lost 2 bases at V and 9 bases at J; junction bases unmatched: 18. The CDR3 totals 18 residues. Germline CDR1 and CDR2: LGHDT and YNNKEL (reference sequence). CDR3 sequence reads: CASSQIFRSQREFGEQFF. The CDR3 region has the DNA TGTGCCAGCAGCCAAATATTTCGGTCTCAGCGGGAGTTTGGTGAGCAGTTCTTC.

Ten or more counts support this clonotype. The chain couples TRBV29-1 to TRBJ2-7; D is uncertain. CDR3 length: 11 amino acids. In germline, CDR1 is SQVTM, CDR2 ANQGSEA. Trimming cost V 6 bases and J 5 bases, with 11 bases left between them. In DNA, the CDR3 is TGCAGCGTCCCCGTCCTCCACGAGCAGTACGTC. This codes for CSVPVLHEQYV.

This clonotype was detected many times. The junction does not match germline at one end; this may be a read error. The CDR3 loop is CLLREILAKNIQYF. The CDR3 nucleotides are TGCCTACTGCGGGAGATACTAGCCAAAAACATTCAGTACTTC. The chain combines TRBV7-2 with TRBJ2-4; the match to TRBD2 covers 7 bases. Germline loops: CDR1 SGHTA, CDR2 FQGNSA. This CDR3 is 14 amino acids long.

This clonotype was seen ten or more times. The J gene is TRBJ1-3, the V gene TRBV5-1; D not resolved. CDR3 size: 13 residues. Germline lookup yields CDR1 SGHRS and CDR2 YFSETQ. The V and J ends lost 4 bases and 2 bases respectively, with 7 bases between them. The CDR3 sequence is CASSQETGNTIYF. The CDR3 nucleotides read TGCGCCAGCAGCCAAGAAACTGGAAACACCATATATTTT.

This clonotype was detected a few times. The J gene is TRBJ2-5, the V gene TRBV29-1, with TRBD2 matching 10 bases. V was pared by 7 bases and J by 5 bases, with 16 bases of the junction left unmatched. Looked up from germline, CDR1 is SQVTM and CDR2 is ANQGSEA. This CDR3 comprises 16 residues. The CDR3 DNA reads TGCAGCGGCCAGGGGGCGGCTAGCGGGAGTTTGGAGACCCAGTACTTC. Translated: CSGQGAASGSLETQYF.